The following is a T cell receptor beta chain sequence with its context. The antigen remains undetermined. With 60 Vbeta and 13 Jbeta primers, the PCR was carried out. Data came from immunoSEQ multiplex PCR; TCRdb stores just in-frame clones and leaves some out. Among almost 200,000 clones listed, 85% were seen once. Although they were nominally healthy when sampled, donors likely had unrecorded immune exposures. This sample is part of a study of cytomegalovirus exposure and HLA in healthy donors. General study points: Accurate prediction of HLA-A and HLA-B alleles (for most subjects) was reportedly achieved from TCR beta sequences.

The CDR3 is 14 amino acids. V lost 7 bases and J lost 1, with 13 bases in between. Germline assignment: CDR1 MRHNA and CDR2 SNTAGT. V is TRBV6-4 and J is TRBJ1-1, with D unresolved. Material for sequencing was PBMCs. The clonotype was recovered from a woman between 45 and 60 years old in good health and CMV-seronegative. The CDR3 loop is CASTPRHGNTEAFF. The CDR3 coding sequence is TGTGCCAGCACCCCGAGGCATGGGAACACTGAAGCTTTCTTT.